This T cell receptor beta chain was captured in a study of blood T cells in healthy people across ages. PBMCs, at least 6 million per sample, were isolated. Sample-barcoded 5' priming and a J-beta primer mix drove a second PCR of roughly 6 to 12 cycles. CDR3-containing paired-end reads numbering at least 2.5 million came from each sample. TCRdb re-analysed the 5' RACE reads in MiXCR, keeping a single row per CDR3 protein. The repertoire consists of about 900,000 distinct CDR3 sequences, with about 44% occurring once and the leading ten covering under 15%. Notes on this clonotype: Antigen specificity is unknown.

Study-wide results and limits: The authors considered diversity estimates from one million T cells to be underestimates. Naive CD4+ cell counts and diversity both ran higher in long-lived than in aged donors.

The CDR3 runs 17 residues. The germline V gene has CDR1 MNHNS and CDR2 SASEGT. The V end lost 5 bases, the J end lost 3 bases, and 23 bases lay between the germline ends. Sequencing was carried out using blood. The chain carries TRBV6-1 and TRBJ2-7; D perhaps matches TRBD2 (6 bases). The TCR was taken from a man aged 30 to 39 in good health. The CDR3 DNA reads TGTGCCAGCAGTCCGGGACTGGGCAAAGATAGAGACTACGAGCAGTACTTC. Encoded protein: CASSPGLGKDRDYEQYF.